This TCR beta chain was recovered during a study of cytomegalovirus exposure and HLA in healthy donors. Despite likely unrecorded immune exposures, the donors were nominally healthy at the time of sampling. PCR used 60 Vbeta primers and 13 Jbeta primers. Sequencing was performed with immunoSEQ multiplex PCR; in TCRdb, only in-frame clones are kept and a portion is missing. This table holds 150,000 or so clones, roughly four fifths found once. Points from the study as a whole: Sequencing had likely introduced a cluster of highly shared sequence variants as an artifact.

The length of the CDR3 is 16 residues. The germline CDR1 and CDR2 sequences are LNHNV and YYDKDF (reference sequence). V was trimmed by 3 bases and J by 6 bases, leaving 18 bases between them. About this clone itself: Its antigen is not identified.

This sequence originates from a man aged 18 to 29 in good health and CMV-seropositive. The source material was PBMCs. The chain joins TRBV15 to TRBJ1-5; perhaps TRBD1 as D (6 bases). CDR3 in DNA: TGTGCCACCAGCAGTTCGGGTCGCGGGGGCCTTCAGCCCCAGCATTTT. Its protein is CATSSSGRGGLQPQHF.